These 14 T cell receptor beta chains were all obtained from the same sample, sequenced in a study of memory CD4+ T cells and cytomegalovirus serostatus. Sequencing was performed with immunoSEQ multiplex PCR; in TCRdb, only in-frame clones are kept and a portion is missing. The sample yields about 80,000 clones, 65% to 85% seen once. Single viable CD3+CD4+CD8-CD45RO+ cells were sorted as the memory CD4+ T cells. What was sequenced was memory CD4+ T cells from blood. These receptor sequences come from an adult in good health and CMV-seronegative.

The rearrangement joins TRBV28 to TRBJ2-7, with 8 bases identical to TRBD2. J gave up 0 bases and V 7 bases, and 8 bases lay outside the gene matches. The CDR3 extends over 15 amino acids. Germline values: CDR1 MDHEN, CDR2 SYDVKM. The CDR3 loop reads CASNGSGGSSYEQYF. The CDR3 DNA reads TGTGCCAGCAACGGCAGCGGGGGAAGCTCCTACGAGCAGTACTTC. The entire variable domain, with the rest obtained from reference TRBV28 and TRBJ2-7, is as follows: DVKVTQSSRYLVKRTGEKVFLECVQDMDHENMFWYRQDPGLGLRLIYFSYDVKMKEKGDIPEGYSVSREKKERFSLILESASTNQTSMYLCASNGSGGSSYEQYFGPGTRLTVT.

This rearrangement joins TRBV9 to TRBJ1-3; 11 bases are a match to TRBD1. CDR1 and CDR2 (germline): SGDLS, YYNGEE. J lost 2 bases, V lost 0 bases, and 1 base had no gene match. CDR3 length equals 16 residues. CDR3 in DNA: TGTGCCAGCAGCGTAGCGGGACAGGGGGCTGGAAACACCATATATTTT. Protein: CASSVAGQGAGNTIYF.

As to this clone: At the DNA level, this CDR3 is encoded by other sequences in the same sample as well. The CDR3 loop is CASSLVGPPNSPLHF. In nucleotides, the CDR3 is TGTGCCAGCAGCTTAGTCGGACCGCCGAATTCACCCCTCCACTTT. The V and J genes are TRBV7-2 and TRBJ1-6; no firm D call. Trimming shortened V by 1 base and J by 7 bases, and 11 bases separated the two germline ends. The CDR3 totals 15 residues. The V gene's germline CDR1 is SGHTA and CDR2 FQGNSA.

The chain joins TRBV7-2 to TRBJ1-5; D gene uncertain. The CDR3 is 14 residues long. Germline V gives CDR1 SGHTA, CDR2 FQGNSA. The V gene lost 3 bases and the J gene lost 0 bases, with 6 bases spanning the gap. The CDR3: CASSFGNSNQPQHF. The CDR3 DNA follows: TGTGCCAGCAGCTTCGGAAATAGCAATCAGCCCCAGCATTTT.

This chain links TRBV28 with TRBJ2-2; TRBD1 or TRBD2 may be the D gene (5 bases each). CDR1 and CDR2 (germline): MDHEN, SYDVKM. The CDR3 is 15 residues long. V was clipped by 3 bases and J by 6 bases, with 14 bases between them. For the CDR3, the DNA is TGTGCCAGCAGTTTTAAGGGACGGAGAGCCGGGGAGCTGTTTTTT. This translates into CASSFKGRRAGELFF.

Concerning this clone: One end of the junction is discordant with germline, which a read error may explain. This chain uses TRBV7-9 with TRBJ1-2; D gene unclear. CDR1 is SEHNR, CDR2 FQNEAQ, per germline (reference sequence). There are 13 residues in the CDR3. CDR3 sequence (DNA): TGTGCCAGCAGCTTACAGACTAACTATGGCTACACTTTC. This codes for CASSLQTNYGYTF.

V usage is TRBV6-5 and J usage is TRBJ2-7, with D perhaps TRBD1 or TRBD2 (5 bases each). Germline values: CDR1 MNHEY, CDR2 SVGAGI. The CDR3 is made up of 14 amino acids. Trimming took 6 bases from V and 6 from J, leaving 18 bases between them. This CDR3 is CASSPPGIGGEQYF. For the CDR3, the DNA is TGTGCCAGCAGCCCCCCAGGGATTGGGGGCGAGCAGTACTTC.

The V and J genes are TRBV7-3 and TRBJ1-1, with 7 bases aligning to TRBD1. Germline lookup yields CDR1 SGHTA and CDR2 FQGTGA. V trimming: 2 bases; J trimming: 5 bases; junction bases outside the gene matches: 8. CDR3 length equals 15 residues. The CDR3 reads CASSLSVQGGTEAFF. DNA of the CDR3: TGTGCCAGCAGCTTATCCGTTCAGGGGGGGACTGAAGCTTTCTTT. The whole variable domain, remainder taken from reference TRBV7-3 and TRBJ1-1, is GAGVSQTPSNKVTEKGKYVELRCDPISGHTALYWYRQSLGQGPEFLIYFQGTGAADDSGLPNDRFFAVRPEGSVSTLKIQRTERGDSAVYLCASSLSVQGGTEAFFGQGTRLTVV.

CDR3 in amino acids: CSAGRPGGTYEQYF. CDR3 sequence (DNA): TGCAGCGCCGGGCGGCCAGGGGGAACCTACGAGCAGTACTTC. This rearrangement joins TRBV29-1 to TRBJ2-7; 7 bases match TRBD1. J was trimmed by 2 bases and V by 7 bases; bases with no gene match: 11. The CDR3 is 14 residues long. CDR1 and CDR2 (germline): SQVTM, ANQGSEA.

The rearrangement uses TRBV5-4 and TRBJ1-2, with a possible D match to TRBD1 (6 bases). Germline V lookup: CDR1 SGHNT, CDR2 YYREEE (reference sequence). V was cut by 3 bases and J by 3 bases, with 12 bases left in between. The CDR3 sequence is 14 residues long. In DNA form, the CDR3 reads TGTGCCAGCAGCTCGGGGGGCCAGTACTATGGCTACACCTTC. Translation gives CASSSGGQYYGYTF. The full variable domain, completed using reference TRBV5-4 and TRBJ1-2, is ETGVTQSPTHLIKTRGQQVTLRCSSQSGHNTVSWYQQALGQGPQFIFQYYREEENGRGNFPPRFSGLQFPNYSSELNVNALELDDSALYLCASSSGGQYYGYTFGSGTRLTVV.

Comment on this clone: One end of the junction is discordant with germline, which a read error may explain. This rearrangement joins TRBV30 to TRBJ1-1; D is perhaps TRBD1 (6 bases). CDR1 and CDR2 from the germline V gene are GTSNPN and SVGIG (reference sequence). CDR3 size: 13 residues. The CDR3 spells CARSPGVGTEAFF. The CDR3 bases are TGTGCCCGGAGTCCAGGGGTTGGCACTGAAGCTTTCTTT. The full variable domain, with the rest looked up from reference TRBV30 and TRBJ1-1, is SQTIHQWPATLVQPVGSPLSLECTVEGTSNPNLYWYRQAAGRGLQLLFYSVGIGQISSEVPQNLSASRPQDRQFILSSKKLLLSDSGFYLCARSPGVGTEAFFGQGTRLTVV.

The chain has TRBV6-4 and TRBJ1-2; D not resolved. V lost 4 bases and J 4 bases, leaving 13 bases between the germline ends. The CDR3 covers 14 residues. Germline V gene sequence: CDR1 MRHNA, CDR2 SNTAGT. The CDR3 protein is CASSAGMVGYGYTF. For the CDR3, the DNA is TGTGCCAGCAGTGCGGGCATGGTGGGCTATGGCTACACCTTC.

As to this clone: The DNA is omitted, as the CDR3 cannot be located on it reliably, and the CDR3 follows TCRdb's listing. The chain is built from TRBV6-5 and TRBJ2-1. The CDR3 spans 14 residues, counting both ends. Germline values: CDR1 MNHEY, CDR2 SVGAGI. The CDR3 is CASSYFGAYNEQFF.

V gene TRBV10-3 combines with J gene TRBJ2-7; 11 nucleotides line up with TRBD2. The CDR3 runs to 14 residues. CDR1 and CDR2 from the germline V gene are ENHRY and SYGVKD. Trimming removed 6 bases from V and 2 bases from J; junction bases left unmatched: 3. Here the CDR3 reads CAIRTSGETYEQYF. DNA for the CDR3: TGTGCCATCAGGACTAGCGGGGAGACCTACGAGCAGTACTTC.